Sequencing of this T cell receptor (beta chain) was carried out in a study of T-cell memory formation after mild COVID-19. Findings of the study overall: Clones contracting day 15 to 85 were balanced CD4/CD8; later expanders leaned CD4+. The study detected some responding clones in pre-infection memory, suggesting cross-reactive memory joined.

The germline gives CDR1 MNHEY, CDR2 SVGEGT. CDR3 length: 13 residues. The V gene end was trimmed by 6 bases and the J gene end by 5 bases; junction bases not matched to a gene: 3. This clonotype has only a few counts. Its cognate antigen is unknown. TCRdb fed the 5' RACE reads into MiXCR, producing one record per CDR3 protein. The sample includes under 250,000 distinct CDR3 sequences, 8% to 10% seen only once; the top ten take roughly a fifth. The receptor's source is a man younger than 30 who had mild COVID-19 (a few samples of this study predate the infection). Cell type and time point are not known. The V gene is TRBV6-2 or TRBV6-3, the J gene TRBJ2-3; 9 positions match TRBD1. Sequences were obtained from PBMCs or a T cell subset sorted from them (not recorded which). The CDR3 sequence is CASRGTGKDTQYF. In DNA, the CDR3 is TGTGCCAGCAGGGGGACAGGGAAAGATACGCAGTATTTT.